Shown below are 32 T cell receptor beta chains from a single sample sequenced in a study of naive and memory T cell subsets. An equimolar mix of two oligonucleotides served as the beta constant-region primer for TRBC1 and TRBC2. TCRdb reanalysed the UMI-ligation and nested PCR reads using MiXCR and keeps one entry per CDR3 protein. This table holds tens of thousands of distinct CDR3 sequences, 13% found once. Sequencing was done on a sample of effector memory CD4+ T cells from blood. The sample's subset: effector memory, CD45RA- CD27-. Receptor source: a human donor in good health.

This chain links TRBV3-1 with TRBJ2-7; D is perhaps TRBD2 (6 bases). Germline V gene lookup returns CDR1 LGHDT and CDR2 YNNKEL (reference sequence). This CDR3 is built from 12 residues. Trimming cost V 1 base and J 6 bases, with 7 bases left between them. The CDR3 loop is CASSQVEGEQYF. The CDR3 DNA reads TGTGCCAGCAGCCAAGTGGAGGGCGAGCAGTACTTC.

This clonotype was found a few times. This chain joins TRBV9 and TRBJ1-2; D is uncertain. Germline lookup yields CDR1 SGDLS and CDR2 YYNGEE. This CDR3 has 14 residues. With 0 bases removed from V and 4 bases from J, the gap between germline ends came to 10 bases. The CDR3 spells CASSVGSEGYGYTF. The DNA for the CDR3 is TGTGCCAGCAGCGTAGGGAGCGAGGGCTATGGCTACACCTTC.

The gene calls are TRBV27 and TRBJ2-1; D could derive from TRBD1 or TRBD2 (5 bases each). Germline loops: CDR1 MNHEY, CDR2 SMNVEV (reference sequence). The CDR3 totals 12 residues. V shed 8 bases and J shed 4 bases, with 9 bases lying between them. This chain's CDR3 is CASWDLYNEQFF. The CDR3 nucleotides read TGTGCCAGCTGGGACCTATACAATGAGCAGTTCTTC.

At least ten counts were recorded for this clonotype. The rearrangement joins TRBV10-3 to TRBJ2-3; 12 nucleotides line up with TRBD1. Germline V gives CDR1 ENHRY, CDR2 SYGVKD. This CDR3 comprises 16 residues. The ends lost 4 bases at V and 4 bases at J; junction bases unmatched: 6. Written as DNA, the CDR3 is TGTGCCATCAGTGCAGGGACAGGGGGCAGATCAGATACGCAGTATTTT. This sequence encodes CAISAGTGGRSDTQYF.

The chain combines TRBV19 with TRBJ2-7, with D unresolved. Between the trimmed V and J ends, which lost 3 bases and 4 bases, there was a span of 13 bases. This CDR3 comprises 14 residues. The germline V gene encodes CDR1 LNHDA and CDR2 SQIVND (reference sequence). In DNA form, the CDR3 reads TGTGCCAGTAGTATTATACATCTGACTTACGAGCAGTACTTC. This translates into CASSIIHLTYEQYF.

This clonotype was counted between two and nine times. This rearrangement joins TRBV5-4 to TRBJ2-2, with TRBD2 as a possible D gene (5 bases). The germline V gene has CDR1 SGHNT and CDR2 YYREEE (reference sequence). Trimming took 2 bases from V and 4 from J, leaving 9 bases between them. The CDR3 has 14 amino acids. The CDR3 nucleotides read TGTGCCAGCAGCTTTGAGGCGGGCACCGGGGAGCTGTTTTTT. Translated: CASSFEAGTGELFF.

The table lists this clonotype with a count of one. The genes are TRBV9 and TRBJ1-3; possible D gene TRBD1, 5 bases. Trimming removed 7 bases from V and 0 bases from J, with 14 bases in between. The CDR3 has 15 amino acids. Germline V gene data show CDR1 as SGDLS and CDR2 as YYNGEE. CDR3 in DNA: TGTGCCAGCTCCCGCCGGGGCCTCTCTGGAAACACCATATATTTT. Protein product: CASSRRGLSGNTIYF.

This clonotype turned up a few times. The V gene is TRBV10-3, the J gene TRBJ1-4; the D gene is possibly TRBD1 (5 bases). Germline V gives CDR1 ENHRY, CDR2 SYGVKD. The CDR3 has 14 amino acids. The V and J ends lost 5 bases and 3 bases respectively, with 10 bases between them. The chain's CDR3 is CAISQGAANEKLFF. CDR3 DNA sequence: TGTGCCATCAGTCAGGGTGCCGCTAATGAAAAACTGTTTTTT.

This clonotype was observed at least ten times. CDR3 sequence: CSAGDSRRTDTQYF. In DNA form, the CDR3 reads TGCAGTGCAGGCGACTCCCGCCGCACAGATACGCAGTATTTT. V and J are TRBV20-1 and TRBJ2-3, with D unclear. The CDR3 length is 14 residues. Trimming shortened V by 6 bases and J by 1 base, and 14 bases separated the two germline ends. Looked up from germline, CDR1 is DFQATT and CDR2 is SNEGSKA (reference sequence).

There are many counts of this clonotype. The J gene is TRBJ2-2, the V gene TRBV6-2 or TRBV6-3, with D possibly matching TRBD1 (5 bases). Germline CDR1 is MNHEY and CDR2 is SVGEGT. V lost 4 bases to trimming and J lost 2 bases, with 14 bases between them. The CDR3 spans 16 residues. In nucleotides, the CDR3 is TGTGCCAGCAGTTCGAGACAGCCGATTAACACCGGGGAGCTGTTTTTT. This sequence encodes CASSSRQPINTGELFF.

This clonotype was counted at least ten times. The rearrangement links TRBV5-4 to TRBJ2-3; D unclear. Germline V gene data show CDR1 as SGHNT and CDR2 as YYREEE (reference sequence). Trimming shortened V by 5 bases and J by 0 bases, and 13 bases separated the two germline ends. CDR3 size: 15 residues. In nucleotides, the CDR3 is TGTGCCAGCAGTTACGGTTCGGCTAGCACAGATACGCAGTATTTT. Translation gives CASSYGSASTDTQYF.

V gene TRBV29-1 combines with J gene TRBJ2-7; TRBD1 is a possible D gene (6 bases). Trimming left V 4 bases short and J 1 base short, with 8 bases between. This CDR3 comprises 12 residues. In germline, CDR1 is SQVTM, CDR2 ANQGSEA. The CDR3 sequence: CSVGGQSYEQYF. CDR3 coding DNA: TGCAGCGTTGGGGGACAATCCTACGAGCAGTACTTC.

This clonotype was seen a few times. This chain uses TRBV20-1 with TRBJ2-7; 11 nucleotides agree with TRBD2. Trimming took 3 bases from V and 6 from J; bases not matched to a gene: 10. In germline, CDR1 is DFQATT, CDR2 SNEGSKA (reference sequence). This CDR3 region has 15 residues. CDR3 protein: CSARGLAGGPSEQYF. The DNA of the CDR3 is TGCAGTGCTAGGGGATTAGCGGGAGGGCCCTCCGAGCAGTACTTC.

J is TRBJ2-2 and V is TRBV20-1, with D tentatively TRBD2 (5 bases). CDR1 DFQATT and CDR2 SNEGSKA come from the germline V gene (reference sequence). The CDR3 extends over 14 amino acids. The V and J ends lost 3 bases and 1 base respectively, with 9 bases between them. The CDR3 DNA reads as TGCAGTGCTAGCGGGAACCTGAACACCGGGGAGCTGTTTTTT. It translates to CSASGNLNTGELFF.

For this clonotype: It may be a read error: a sequence one base away is much more abundant. The chain carries TRBV4-3 and TRBJ1-2, with D unclear. Per germline, CDR1 LGHNA and CDR2 YSLEER. CDR3 length: 15 residues. CDR3 residues: CASSQDRLGVVGDTF. CDR3 nucleotide sequence: TGCGCCAGCAGCCAAGATCGGCTTGGCGTAGTTGGCGACACCTTC.

This clonotype was picked up a small number of times. This chain links TRBV7-7 with TRBJ2-5, with 11 positions matching TRBD2. The germline CDR1 and CDR2 sequences are SSHAT and FNYEAQ (reference sequence). The CDR3 loop spans 16 amino acids. Trimming at V came to 2 bases and at J to 2 bases, leaving 4 bases not matched to a gene. CDR3 amino acids: CASSLRLAGPQETQYF. CDR3 in DNA: TGTGCCAGCAGCTTACGACTAGCGGGACCACAAGAGACCCAGTACTTC.

V usage is TRBV18 and J usage is TRBJ2-1; TRBD2 matches 15 bases. The CDR3 consists of 18 residues. Germline CDR1 reads KGHSH; CDR2 reads LQKENI. The V gene end was trimmed by 2 bases and the J gene end by 8 bases; junction bases not matched to a gene: 10. In DNA, the CDR3 is TGTGCCAGCTCACCAAGCGGACTAGCGGGAGGGCACGTGGATGAGCAGTTCTTC. This gives the protein CASSPSGLAGGHVDEQFF. Full variable domain (missing parts from reference TRBV18 and TRBJ2-1): NAGVMQNPRHLVRRRGQEARLRCSPMKGHSHVYWYRQLPEEGLKFMVYLQKENIIDESGMPKERFSAEFPKEGPSILRIQQVVRGDSAAYFCASSPSGLAGGHVDEQFFGPGTRLTVL.

The chain recombines TRBV4-1 with TRBJ1-1; D is undetermined. The V and J ends lost 4 bases and 6 bases respectively, with 18 bases between them. The CDR3 has 15 amino acids. Germline CDR1 is MGHRA and CDR2 is YSYEKL. CDR3 nucleotides: TGCGCCAGCAGCCGACTATACACGGGTGGAGCTGAAGCTTTCTTT. Its translation: CASSRLYTGGAEAFF.

Only a few counts were recorded for this clonotype. The chain has TRBV7-2 and TRBJ1-2; unclear D gene. Germline values: CDR1 SGHTA, CDR2 FQGNSA. The CDR3 runs 12 residues. The V end was cut by 3 bases, the J end by 1 base, with 3 bases between. Here the CDR3 DNA reads TGTGCCAGCAGCTTCCGTAACTATGGCTACACCTTC. Translating it yields CASSFRNYGYTF.

Many counts were recorded for this clonotype. The chain uses TRBV5-4 and TRBJ2-1; D perhaps matches TRBD2 (5 bases). The CDR3 contains 15 residues. The germline CDR1 and CDR2 sequences are SGHNT and YYREEE (reference sequence). The V end was cut by 0 bases, the J end by 5 bases, with 12 bases between. The CDR3 reads CASSLGPGIDNEQFF. DNA of the CDR3: TGTGCCAGCAGCTTGGGCCCGGGGATCGACAATGAGCAGTTCTTC.

This chain links TRBV16 with TRBJ1-5; D is perhaps TRBD1 (5 bases). V was trimmed by 5 bases and J by 7 bases, leaving 15 bases between them. The germline V gene encodes CDR1 KGHSY and CDR2 FQNENV. The CDR3 has 14 residues. The chain's CDR3 is CASSKAGSGQPQHF. CDR3 nucleotide sequence: TGTGCCAGCAGCAAGGCAGGTTCAGGGCAGCCCCAGCATTTT.

This clonotype has only a few counts. The rearrangement links TRBV20-1 to TRBJ2-7, with TRBD1 matching over 9 bases. The CDR3 loop spans 14 amino acids. The V and J ends lost 5 bases and 5 bases, in that order; junction bases with no gene match: 10. Germline CDR1 reads DFQATT; CDR2 reads SNEGSKA (reference sequence). The CDR3 is CSAPVWDRVDEQYF. As DNA, the CDR3 is TGCAGTGCTCCTGTGTGGGACAGGGTCGACGAGCAGTACTTC.

V gene TRBV9 combines with J gene TRBJ2-6; D might be TRBD1 (5 bases). Trimming removed 0 bases at V and 1 base at J, with 8 bases between. CDR3 length: 16 amino acids. CDR1 is SGDLS and CDR2 is YYNGEE in the germline V gene. CDR3: CASSVGTPSGANVLTF. CDR3 in DNA: TGTGCCAGCAGCGTAGGGACACCTTCTGGGGCCAACGTCCTGACTTTC.

The V and J genes are TRBV9 and TRBJ2-7; 10 bases map to TRBD2. The germline V gene has CDR1 SGDLS and CDR2 YYNGEE. With V trimmed by 4 bases and J by 6 bases, 13 bases remained unmatched. This CDR3 is 16 amino acids long. The CDR3 DNA reads TGTGCCAGCAGCCCCACAGCGGGAGGGTGTTCTGCCGAGCAGTACTTC. Encoded protein: CASSPTAGGCSAEQYF.

The J gene is TRBJ2-5, the V gene TRBV11-2; TRBD2 aligns across 10 bases. The V gene's germline CDR1 is SGHAT and CDR2 FQNNGV. This CDR3 has 20 amino acids. With 1 base clipped from V and 4 bases from J, the junction kept 18 bases outside the gene matches. The CDR3 DNA reads as TGTGCCAGCAGCTTAGGATACCTCGGACTAGCGGAGGGTTCAGGAGAGACCCAGTACTTC. Its protein product is CASSLGYLGLAEGSGETQYF.

This clonotype is classed as medium-sized (0.01 to 0.1%). The chain has TRBV20-1 and TRBJ1-4; no definite D call. The length of the CDR3 is 14 residues. V lost 3 bases to trimming and J lost 0 bases, with 8 bases between them. CDR1 is DFQATT, CDR2 SNEGSKA, per germline (reference sequence). The CDR3 DNA reads TGCAGTGCTAGTCAGAGAGCAACTAATGAAAAACTGTTTTTT. As protein: CSASQRATNEKLFF.

The rearrangement links TRBV19 to TRBJ2-2; 11 bases map to TRBD2. Germline trimming cut 5 bases from V and 1 base from J; bases unmatched to any gene: 9. CDR1 is LNHDA, CDR2 SQIVND, per germline (reference sequence). The CDR3 totals 18 residues. In DNA form, the CDR3 reads TGTGCCAGTAGTCCCCGACTAGCGGGACGTAGGAACACCGGGGAGCTGTTTTTT. Protein sequence: CASSPRLAGRRNTGELFF.

This clonotype appeared many times. The CDR3, as DNA: TGTGCCAGCAGCTCCTCAGACAGGGTTTATGGCTACACCTTC. As protein: CASSSSDRVYGYTF. The rearrangement joins TRBV28 to TRBJ1-2; 7 nucleotides match TRBD1. In germline, CDR1 is MDHEN, CDR2 SYDVKM. CDR3 length: 14 residues. V lost 6 bases, J lost 5 bases, and 9 bases stayed unmatched.

A few counts support this clonotype. The rearrangement joins TRBV29-1 to TRBJ1-1; D is possibly TRBD1 (6 bases). Germline V gene data show CDR1 as SQVTM and CDR2 as ANQGSEA. V was cut by 4 bases and J by 4 bases, with 19 bases left in between. This CDR3 region has 15 residues. CDR3 protein: CSVVYRGQSSTEAFF. The CDR3 DNA reads TGCAGCGTTGTATATCGGGGACAAAGCTCCACTGAAGCTTTCTTT. Full variable domain (remainder filled in from reference TRBV29-1 and TRBJ1-1): SAVISQKPSRDICQRGTSLTIQCQVDSQVTMMFWYRQQPGQSLTLIATANQGSEATYESGFVIDKFPISRPNLTFSTLTVSNMSPEDSSIYLCSVVYRGQSSTEAFFGQGTRLTVV.

This sequence joins TRBV19 and TRBJ2-3; 7 bases match TRBD2. Germline V gene data show CDR1 as LNHDA and CDR2 as SQIVND (reference sequence). CDR3 size: 16 residues. The ends lost 4 bases at V and 1 base at J; junction bases unmatched: 8. CDR3 sequence: CASSKREGPGTDTQYF. The CDR3 coding sequence is TGTGCCAGTAGTAAGAGGGAGGGCCCCGGCACAGATACGCAGTATTTT. Complete variable domain (other parts from reference TRBV19 and TRBJ2-3): DGGITQSPKYLFRKEGQNVTLSCEQNLNHDAMYWYRQDPGQGLRLIYYSQIVNDFQKGDIAEGYSVSREKKESFPLTVTSAQKNPTAFYLCASSKREGPGTDTQYFGPGTRLTVL.

A few counts support this clonotype. The chain couples TRBV6-5 to TRBJ2-1; D is uncertain. Germline loops: CDR1 MNHEY, CDR2 SVGAGI. The ends were cut back, 4 bases at V and 15 bases at J, with 19 bases in the middle. The CDR3 runs 13 residues. The CDR3 region is CASSFGWPLDWFF. The CDR3 region has the DNA TGTGCCAGCAGTTTTGGCTGGCCCCTCGACTGGTTCTTC.

This clonotype was seen only a few times. The V gene is TRBV20-1, the J gene TRBJ2-7; D gene unclear. The CDR3 has 16 amino acids. Trimming took off 2 bases at V and 4 bases at J, with 21 bases between the two ends. Germline-derived CDR1 and CDR2 are DFQATT and SNEGSKA (reference sequence). In DNA form, the CDR3 reads TGCAGTGCTAGAACCCCACCTCAAAGGGTAGGTTACGAGCAGTACTTC. It yields the protein CSARTPPQRVGYEQYF.